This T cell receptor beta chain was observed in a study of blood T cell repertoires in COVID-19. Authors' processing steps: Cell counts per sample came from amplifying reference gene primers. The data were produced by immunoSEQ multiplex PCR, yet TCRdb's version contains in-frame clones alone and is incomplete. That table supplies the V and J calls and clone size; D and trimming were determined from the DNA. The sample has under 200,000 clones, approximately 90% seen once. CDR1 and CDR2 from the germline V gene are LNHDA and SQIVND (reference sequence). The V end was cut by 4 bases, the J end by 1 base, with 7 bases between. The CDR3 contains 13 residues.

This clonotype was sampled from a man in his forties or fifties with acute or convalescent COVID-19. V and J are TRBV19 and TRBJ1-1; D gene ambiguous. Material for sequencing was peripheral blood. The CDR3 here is CASSKGGNTEAFF. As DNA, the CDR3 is TGTGCCAGTAGTAAAGGAGGGAACACTGAAGCTTTCTTT.